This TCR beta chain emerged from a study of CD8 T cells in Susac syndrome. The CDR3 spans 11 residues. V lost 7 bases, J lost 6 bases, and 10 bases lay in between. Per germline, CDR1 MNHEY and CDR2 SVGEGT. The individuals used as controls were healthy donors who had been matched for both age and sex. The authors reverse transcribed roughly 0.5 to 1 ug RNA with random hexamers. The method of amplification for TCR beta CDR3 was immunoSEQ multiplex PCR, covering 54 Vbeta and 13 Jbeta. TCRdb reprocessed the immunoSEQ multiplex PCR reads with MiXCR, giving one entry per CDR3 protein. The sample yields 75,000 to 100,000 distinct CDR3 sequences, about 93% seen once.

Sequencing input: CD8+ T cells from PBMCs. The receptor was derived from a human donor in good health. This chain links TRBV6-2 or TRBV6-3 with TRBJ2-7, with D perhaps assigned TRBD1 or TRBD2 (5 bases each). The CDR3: CASTTGAEQYF. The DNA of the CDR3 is TGTGCCAGCACCACCGGGGCCGAGCAGTACTTC.